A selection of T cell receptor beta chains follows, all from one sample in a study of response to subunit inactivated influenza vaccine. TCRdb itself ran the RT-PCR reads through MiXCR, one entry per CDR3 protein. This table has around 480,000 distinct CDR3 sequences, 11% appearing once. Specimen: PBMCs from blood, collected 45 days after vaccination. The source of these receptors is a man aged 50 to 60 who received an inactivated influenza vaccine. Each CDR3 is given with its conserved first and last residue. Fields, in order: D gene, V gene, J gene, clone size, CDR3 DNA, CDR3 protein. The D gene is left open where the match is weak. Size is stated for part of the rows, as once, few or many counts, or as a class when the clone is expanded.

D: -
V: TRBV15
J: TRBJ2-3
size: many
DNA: TGTGCCACCAGTAGGGGCTACACAGATACGCAGTATTTT
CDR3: CATSRGYTDTQYF

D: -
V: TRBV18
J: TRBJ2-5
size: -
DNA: TGTGCCAGCTCACCACCGGAGCCCCAAGAGACCCAGTACTTC
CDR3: CASSPPEPQETQYF

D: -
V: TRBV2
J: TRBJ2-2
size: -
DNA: TGTGCCAGCAGTACGAGTCGGAACACCGGGGAGCTGTTTTTT
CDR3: CASSTSRNTGELFF

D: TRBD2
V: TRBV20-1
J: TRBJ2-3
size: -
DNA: TGCAGTGCTAGAAGACTAGCGGGGACAACAGATACGCAGTATTTT
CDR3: CSARRLAGTTDTQYF

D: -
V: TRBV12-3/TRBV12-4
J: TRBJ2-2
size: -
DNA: TGTGCCAGCACCCCTACAGGAGGCACCGGGGAGCTGTTTTTT
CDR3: CASTPTGGTGELFF

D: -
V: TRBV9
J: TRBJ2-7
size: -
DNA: TGTGCCAGCAGCGTAGGAATCGATTCCTACGAGCAGTACTTC
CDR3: CASSVGIDSYEQYF

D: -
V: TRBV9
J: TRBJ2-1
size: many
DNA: TGTGCCAGCAGCGGCCCACTGGGGGTGCGGAATGAGCAGTTCTTC
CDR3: CASSGPLGVRNEQFF

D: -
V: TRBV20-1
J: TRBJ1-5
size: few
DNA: TGCAGTGCTACCGGGACCGCGGTGGAGCCCCAGCATTTT
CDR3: CSATGTAVEPQHF

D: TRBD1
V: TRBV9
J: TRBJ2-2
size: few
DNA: TGTGCCAGCAGCCCAAGGACAGGGAGCACCGGGGAGCTGTTTTTT
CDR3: CASSPRTGSTGELFF

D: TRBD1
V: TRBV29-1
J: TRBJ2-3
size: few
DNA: TGCAGCGTTGAAATGGGGACAGGGTCAGATACGCAGTATTTT
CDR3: CSVEMGTGSDTQYF

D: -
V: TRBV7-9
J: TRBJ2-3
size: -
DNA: TGTGCCAGCAGCTTAGGAGAGTTAGCTCGCACAGATACGCAGTATTTT
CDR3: CASSLGELARTDTQYF

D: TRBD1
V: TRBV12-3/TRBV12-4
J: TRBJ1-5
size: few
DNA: TGTGCCAGCAGTACCTCGGACAGGGGTCGCAATCAGCCCCAGCATTTT
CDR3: CASSTSDRGRNQPQHF

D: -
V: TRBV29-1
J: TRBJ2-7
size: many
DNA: TGCAGCCCCCAGGGGCCAGATCTCTACGAGCAGTACTTC
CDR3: CSPQGPDLYEQYF

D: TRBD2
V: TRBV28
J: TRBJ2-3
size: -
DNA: TGTGCCAGCTTTCCGGGGGGGCGCGTGGATACGCAGTATTTT
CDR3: CASFPGGRVDTQYF

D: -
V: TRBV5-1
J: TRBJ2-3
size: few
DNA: TGCGCCAGCAGCGTCCTTAGAACCTCTAGCACAGATACGCAGTATTTT
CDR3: CASSVLRTSSTDTQYF

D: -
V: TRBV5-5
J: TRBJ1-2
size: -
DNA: TGTGCCAGCAGCTCCTTAGGACAGTTAGGTGGCTACACCTTC
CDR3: CASSSLGQLGGYTF

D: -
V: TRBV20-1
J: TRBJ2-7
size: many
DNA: TGCAGTGCCGAAGGGGGGACGGAAAAGTACGAGCAGTACTTC
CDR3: CSAEGGTEKYEQYF

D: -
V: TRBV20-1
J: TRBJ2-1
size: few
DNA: TGCAGTGCTAGAGCCGGGACCTCGCCTGACAATGAGCAGTTCTTC
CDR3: CSARAGTSPDNEQFF

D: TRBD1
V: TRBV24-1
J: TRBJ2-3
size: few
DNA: TGTGCCACCAGTGATCCGCACAGGGGGCAATCCACAGATACGCAGTATTTT
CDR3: CATSDPHRGQSTDTQYF

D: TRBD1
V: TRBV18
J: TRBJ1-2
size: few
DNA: TGTGCCAGCTACCCGGGACAGGGAGGCTATGGCTACACCTTC
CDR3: CASYPGQGGYGYTF

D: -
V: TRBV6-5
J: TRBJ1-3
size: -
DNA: TGTGCCACCCTGTCTTCGGGAAACACCATATATTTT
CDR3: CATLSSGNTIYF

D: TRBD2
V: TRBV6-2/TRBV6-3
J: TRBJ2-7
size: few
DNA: TGTGCCAGCAGTTACAGCCCTAGCGGGAGCTCCTACGAGCAGTACTTC
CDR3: CASSYSPSGSSYEQYF

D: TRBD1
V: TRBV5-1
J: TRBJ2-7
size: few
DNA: TGCGCCAGCAGCTTGGTAGCAGGGGGTAACGAGCAGTACTTC
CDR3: CASSLVAGGNEQYF

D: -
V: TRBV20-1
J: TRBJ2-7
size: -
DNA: TGCAGTGCTAGTTTTGGTTTGGGTTCCTACGAGCAGTACTTC
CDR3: CSASFGLGSYEQYF

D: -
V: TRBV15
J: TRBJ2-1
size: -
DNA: TGTGCCACCAGCAGAGATAACGGCCGGGGTTACAATGAGCAGTTCTTC
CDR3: CATSRDNGRGYNEQFF

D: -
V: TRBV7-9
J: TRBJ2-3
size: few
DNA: TGTGCCAGCAGCTTAGCTACCAGCTCTAGCACAGATACGCAGTATTTT
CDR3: CASSLATSSSTDTQYF

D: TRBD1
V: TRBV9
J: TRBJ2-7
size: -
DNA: TGTGCCAGCAGCGAGGGGGACAGTATTTTCTACGAGCAGTACTTC
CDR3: CASSEGDSIFYEQYF

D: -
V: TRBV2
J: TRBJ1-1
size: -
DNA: TGTGCCAGCAGTGAAGGTCGGACAGCCAACACTGAAGCTTTCTTT
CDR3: CASSEGRTANTEAFF

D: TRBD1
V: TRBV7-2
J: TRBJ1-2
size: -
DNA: TGTGCCAGCAGCCGGGACAGACCCTATGGCTACACCTTC
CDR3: CASSRDRPYGYTF

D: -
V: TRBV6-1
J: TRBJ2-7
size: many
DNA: TGTGCCAGCAGCCCGACAAACTCCTACGAGCAGTACTTC
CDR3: CASSPTNSYEQYF

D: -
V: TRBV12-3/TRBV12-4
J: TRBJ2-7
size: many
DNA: TGTGCCAGCGGGGGTGGGGTAGTCGCAAAGCAGTACTTC
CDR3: CASGGGVVAKQYF

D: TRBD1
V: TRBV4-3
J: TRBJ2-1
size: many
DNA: TGCGCCAGCAGCAAGGACAGGCTCTACAATGAGCAGTTCTTC
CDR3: CASSKDRLYNEQFF

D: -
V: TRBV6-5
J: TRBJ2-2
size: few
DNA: TGTGCCAGCAGCTTAAGGGCGGCCCAAGGGGCCGGGGAGCTGTTTTTT
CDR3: CASSLRAAQGAGELFF

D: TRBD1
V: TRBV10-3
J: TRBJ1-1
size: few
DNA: TGTGCCATCAGCGGGGGACAGCGTGAAGCTTTCTTT
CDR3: CAISGGQREAFF

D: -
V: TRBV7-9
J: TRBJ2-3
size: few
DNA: TGTGCCAGCAGCTTACCCCAGTACCCCACAGATACGCAGTATTTT
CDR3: CASSLPQYPTDTQYF

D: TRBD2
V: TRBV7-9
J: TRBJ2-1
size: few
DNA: TGTGCCAGCAGCTTAGCCCTAGCGGGGCAGCAGTTCTTC
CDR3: CASSLALAGQQFF

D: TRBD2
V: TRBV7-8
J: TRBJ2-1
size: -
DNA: TGTGCCAGCAGCTGGAGCGGGGGGATGGATGAGCAGTTCTTC
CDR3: CASSWSGGMDEQFF

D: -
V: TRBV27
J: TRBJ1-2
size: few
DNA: TGTGCCAGCAGTTTACATGGGCGTTCCCATTATGGCTACACCTTC
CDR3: CASSLHGRSHYGYTF

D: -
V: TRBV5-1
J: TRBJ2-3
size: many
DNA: TGCGCCAGCAGCTTCCACAAGACAGATACGCAGTATTTT
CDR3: CASSFHKTDTQYF

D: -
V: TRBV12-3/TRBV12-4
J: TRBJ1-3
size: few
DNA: TGTGCCAGCATTTTCGGGGTGGGGGGAAACACCATATATTTT
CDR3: CASIFGVGGNTIYF

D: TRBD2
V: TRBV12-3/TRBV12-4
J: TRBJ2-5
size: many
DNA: TGTGCCAGCAGATCAGCGGGGGGGCCGGAGACCCAGTACTTC
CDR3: CASRSAGGPETQYF

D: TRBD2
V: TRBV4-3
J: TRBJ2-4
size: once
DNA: TGCGCCAGCAGCCAAGTGGTTAGCGGGAGCTCCGGGGCCAAAAACATTCAGTACTTC
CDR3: CASSQVVSGSSGAKNIQYF

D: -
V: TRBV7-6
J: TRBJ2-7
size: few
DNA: TGTGCCAGCAGCCCTGGGACCCTAAGCTCCTACGAGCAGTACTTC
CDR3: CASSPGTLSSYEQYF

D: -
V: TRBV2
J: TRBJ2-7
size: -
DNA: TGTGCCAGCAGTGCCAGGCACTACGAGCAGTACTTC
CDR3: CASSARHYEQYF

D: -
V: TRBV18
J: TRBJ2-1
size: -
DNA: TGTGCCAGCTCACCAAAACACAGGAGCAATGAGCAGTTCTTC
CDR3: CASSPKHRSNEQFF

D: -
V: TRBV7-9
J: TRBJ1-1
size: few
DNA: TGTGCCAGCAGCTTACGCTGGCGGGACACTGAAGCTTTCTTT
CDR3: CASSLRWRDTEAFF

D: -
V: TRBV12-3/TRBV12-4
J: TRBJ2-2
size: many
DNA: TGTGCCAGCAGGACAGGACGCACCGGGGAGCTGTTTTTT
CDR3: CASRTGRTGELFF

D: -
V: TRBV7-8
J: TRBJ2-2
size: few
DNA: TGTGCCAGCAGCTCCCGGAGGATCCCGAACACCGGGGAGCTGTTTTTT
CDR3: CASSSRRIPNTGELFF

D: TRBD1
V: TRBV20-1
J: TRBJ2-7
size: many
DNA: TGCAGTGCCATACCGACCGGACAGGCCTACGAGCAGTACTTC
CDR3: CSAIPTGQAYEQYF

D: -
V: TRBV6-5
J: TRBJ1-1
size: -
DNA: TGTGCCAGCAGTTACTCGCGTCCCAGAGGATCTGAAGCTTTCTTT
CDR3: CASSYSRPRGSEAFF

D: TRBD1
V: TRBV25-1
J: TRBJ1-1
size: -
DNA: TGTGCCAGCACGGGACAGGTTAAGGACACTGAAGCTTTCTTT
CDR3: CASTGQVKDTEAFF

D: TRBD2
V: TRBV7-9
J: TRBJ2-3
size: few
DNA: TGTGCCAGCAGCACTACTAGCGGTACAGATACGCAGTATTTT
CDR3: CASSTTSGTDTQYF

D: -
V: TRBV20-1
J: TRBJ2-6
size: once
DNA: TGCTGTGCTAGAGATCGTCTAGCTTACTCTGGGGCCAACGTCCTGACTTTC
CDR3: CCARDRLAYSGANVLTF